Listed below are T cell receptor beta chains from one sample, sequenced in a study of cytomegalovirus exposure and HLA in healthy donors. Clones were read by immunoSEQ multiplex PCR, and TCRdb kept only the in-frame ones, dropping some. The repertoire table contains 100,000 to 150,000 clones. Sequences were obtained from PBMCs. The receptors shown here come from a man aged 25-45 years in good health and CMV-seronegative. CDR3s include the opening cysteine and the closing phenylalanine or tryptophan. Each record gives: V gene, J gene, CDR3 length, D gene, CDR3 protein, CDR3 DNA. A D gene is named only where the DNA matches it firmly.

V gene: TRBV2
J gene: TRBJ2-5
CDR3 length: 13
D gene: .
CDR3 protein: CASSVRGGETQYF
CDR3 DNA: TGTGCCAGCAGTGTGAGGGGAGGAGAGACCCAGTACTTC

V gene: TRBV6-4
J gene: TRBJ1-1
CDR3 length: 14
D gene: TRBD1
CDR3 protein: CASSAGGANTEAFF
CDR3 DNA: TGTGCCAGCAGTGCAGGGGGCGCGAACACTGAAGCTTTCTTT

V gene: TRBV7-9
J gene: TRBJ1-5
CDR3 length: 15
D gene: .
CDR3 protein: CASSLRGGSNQPQHF
CDR3 DNA: TGTGCCAGCAGCCTCCGGGGGGGGAGCAATCAGCCCCAGCATTTT

V gene: TRBV7-2
J gene: TRBJ2-7
CDR3 length: 16
D gene: .
CDR3 protein: CASSAGTRDGSYEQYF
CDR3 DNA: TGTGCCAGCAGCGCCGGGACACGGGACGGTTCCTACGAGCAGTACTTC

V gene: TRBV27
J gene: TRBJ2-7
CDR3 length: 14
D gene: TRBD2
CDR3 protein: CASSLASGPYEQYF
CDR3 DNA: TGTGCCAGCAGTTTGGCTAGCGGGCCCTACGAGCAGTACTTC

V gene: TRBV4-1
J gene: TRBJ2-7
CDR3 length: 13
D gene: .
CDR3 protein: CASSQDTGSEQYF
CDR3 DNA: TGCGCCAGCAGCCAAGATACAGGGAGCGAGCAGTACTTC

V gene: TRBV15
J gene: TRBJ2-7
CDR3 length: 15
D gene: .
CDR3 protein: CATSTGLLETIEQYF
CDR3 DNA: TGTGCCACCAGCACCGGACTACTCGAGACGATCGAGCAGTACTTC

V gene: TRBV7-2
J gene: TRBJ2-1
CDR3 length: 17
D gene: .
CDR3 protein: CASSLGPSDGPGYEQFF
CDR3 DNA: TGTGCCAGCAGCCTGGGGCCCTCCGACGGTCCGGGCTATGAGCAGTTCTTC

V gene: TRBV5-1
J gene: TRBJ2-3
CDR3 length: 17
D gene: TRBD1
CDR3 protein: CASSRLGRQGTTDTQYF
CDR3 DNA: TGCGCCAGCAGCCGCTTGGGTAGACAGGGTACGACAGATACGCAGTATTTT

V gene: TRBV7-7
J gene: TRBJ2-2
CDR3 length: 17
D gene: TRBD2
CDR3 protein: CASSPGLAGANTGELFF
CDR3 DNA: TGTGCTAGCAGCCCGGGACTAGCGGGGGCGAACACCGGGGAGCTGTTTTTT

V gene: TRBV7-9
J gene: TRBJ1-1
CDR3 length: 14
D gene: TRBD1
CDR3 protein: CASSGRDSHTEAFF
CDR3 DNA: TGTGCCAGCAGCGGACGGGACAGTCACACTGAAGCTTTCTTT

V gene: TRBV5-4
J gene: TRBJ1-2
CDR3 length: 16
D gene: TRBD1
CDR3 protein: CASSFRPGQGAGGYAF
CDR3 DNA: TGTGCCAGCAGCTTTCGACCGGGACAGGGGGCCGGTGGCTACGCCTTC

V gene: TRBV11-2
J gene: TRBJ1-4
CDR3 length: 14
D gene: TRBD1
CDR3 protein: CASSKGQGSEKLFF
CDR3 DNA: TGTGCCAGCAGCAAAGGACAGGGAAGTGAAAAACTGTTTTTT

V gene: TRBV4-1
J gene: TRBJ1-5
CDR3 length: 16
D gene: .
CDR3 protein: CASSQGAGSSNQPQHF
CDR3 DNA: TGCGCCAGCAGCCAGGGTGCCGGGTCTAGCAATCAGCCCCAGCATTTT

V gene: TRBV5-6
J gene: TRBJ2-2
CDR3 length: 15
D gene: TRBD2
CDR3 protein: CASSLGLAGSGELFF
CDR3 DNA: TGTGCCAGCAGCTTGGGACTAGCGGGGTCCGGGGAGCTGTTTTTT

V gene: TRBV12-5
J gene: TRBJ1-1
CDR3 length: 16
D gene: .
CDR3 protein: CASGLNTGVVNTEAFF
CDR3 DNA: TGTGCTAGTGGTTTGAATACGGGAGTAGTGAACACTGAAGCTTTCTTT

V gene: TRBV27
J gene: TRBJ2-3
CDR3 length: 16
D gene: .
CDR3 protein: CASSLWGGGGTDTQYF
CDR3 DNA: TGTGCCAGCAGTTTGTGGGGAGGGGGGGGTACAGATACGCAGTATTTT

V gene: TRBV5-1
J gene: TRBJ2-1
CDR3 length: 15
D gene: TRBD2
CDR3 protein: CASSTGGLAPNEQFF
CDR3 DNA: TGCGCCAGCAGTACGGGGGGACTAGCTCCGAATGAGCAGTTCTTC

V gene: TRBV7-9
J gene: TRBJ2-5
CDR3 length: 13
D gene: TRBD1
CDR3 protein: CASSIRGRETQYF
CDR3 DNA: TGTGCCAGCAGTATTAGGGGGCGAGAGACCCAGTACTTC

V gene: TRBV5-5
J gene: TRBJ2-3
CDR3 length: 17
D gene: TRBD2
CDR3 protein: CASSLAWGTSETDTQYF
CDR3 DNA: TGTGCCAGCAGCTTGGCCTGGGGGACTAGTGAGACAGATACGCAGTATTTT

V gene: TRBV9
J gene: TRBJ2-5
CDR3 length: 15
D gene: TRBD1
CDR3 protein: CASSASGGLGETQYF
CDR3 DNA: TGTGCCAGCAGCGCCTCAGGGGGCCTGGGGGAGACCCAGTACTTC

V gene: TRBV10-2
J gene: TRBJ2-4
CDR3 length: 16
D gene: .
CDR3 protein: CASSDPRTRGKNIQYF
CDR3 DNA: TGCGCCAGCAGTGATCCCCGGACCAGGGGCAAAAACATTCAGTACTTC

V gene: TRBV6-6
J gene: TRBJ1-1
CDR3 length: 13
D gene: .
CDR3 protein: CASSSDIGKMPFF
CDR3 DNA: TGTGCCAGCAGTTCCGACATCGGAAAAATGCCTTTCTTT

V gene: TRBV2
J gene: TRBJ2-1
CDR3 length: 14
D gene: TRBD1
CDR3 protein: CASSEQGVYNEQFF
CDR3 DNA: TGTGCCAGCAGTGAACAGGGGGTGTACAATGAGCAGTTCTTC

V gene: TRBV18
J gene: TRBJ2-3
CDR3 length: 14
D gene: .
CDR3 protein: CASSPPGGTDTQYF
CDR3 DNA: TGTGCCAGCTCACCACCAGGGGGCACAGATACGCAGTATTTT

V gene: TRBV11-2
J gene: TRBJ1-3
CDR3 length: 12
D gene: .
CDR3 protein: CASSFPGKTIYF
CDR3 DNA: TGTGCCAGCAGCTTTCCAGGGAAAACCATATATTTT

V gene: TRBV7-9
J gene: TRBJ1-1
CDR3 length: 13
D gene: TRBD1
CDR3 protein: CASSLGQGPEAFF
CDR3 DNA: TGTGCCAGCAGCTTAGGACAGGGACCTGAAGCTTTCTTT

V gene: TRBV4-3
J gene: TRBJ1-1
CDR3 length: 14
D gene: .
CDR3 protein: CASSQDWAAHETFF
CDR3 DNA: TGCGCCAGCAGCCAAGATTGGGCAGCACACGAGACTTTCTTT

V gene: TRBV2
J gene: TRBJ2-7
CDR3 length: 17
D gene: .
CDR3 protein: CASSTNPPTGSSYEQYF
CDR3 DNA: TGTGCCAGCAGCACCAACCCTCCGACGGGGAGCTCCTACGAGCAGTACTTC

V gene: TRBV19
J gene: TRBJ2-7
CDR3 length: 14
D gene: TRBD1
CDR3 protein: CASKAGTGFGEQYF
CDR3 DNA: TGTGCCAGTAAAGCCGGGACAGGGTTCGGTGAGCAGTACTTC

V gene: TRBV13
J gene: TRBJ2-7
CDR3 length: 15
D gene: TRBD1
CDR3 protein: CASSGGDRDLEEQYF
CDR3 DNA: TGTGCCAGCAGCGGTGGGGACAGGGACCTAGAAGAGCAGTACTTC

V gene: TRBV28
J gene: TRBJ1-2
CDR3 length: 14
D gene: .
CDR3 protein: CASSFSGEDYGYTF
CDR3 DNA: TGTGCCAGCAGTTTTTCGGGGGAAGACTATGGCTACACCTTC

V gene: TRBV18
J gene: TRBJ1-4
CDR3 length: 16
D gene: .
CDR3 protein: CASSPLAQMINEKLFF
CDR3 DNA: TGTGCCAGCTCACCACTCGCACAGATGATTAATGAAAAACTGTTTTTT

V gene: TRBV4-1
J gene: TRBJ2-2
CDR3 length: 18
D gene: TRBD2
CDR3 protein: CASSQVGLSGSNTGELFF
CDR3 DNA: TGCGCCAGCAGCCAAGTGGGCTTAAGCGGGAGTAACACCGGGGAGCTGTTTTTT

V gene: TRBV28
J gene: TRBJ2-3
CDR3 length: 16
D gene: TRBD2
CDR3 protein: CASSLSRLAGGDTQYF
CDR3 DNA: TGTGCCAGCAGTTTATCCCGACTAGCGGGAGGAGATACGCAGTATTTT

V gene: TRBV5-1
J gene: TRBJ2-1
CDR3 length: 12
D gene: .
CDR3 protein: CASSRGLNEQFF
CDR3 DNA: TGCGCCAGCAGCCGGGGACTCAATGAGCAGTTCTTC

V gene: TRBV5-4
J gene: TRBJ1-2
CDR3 length: 15
D gene: .
CDR3 protein: CASSLEGVRRDGYTF
CDR3 DNA: TGTGCCAGCAGCCTGGAGGGGGTTCGTCGCGATGGCTACACCTTC

V gene: TRBV19
J gene: TRBJ2-7
CDR3 length: 14
D gene: .
CDR3 protein: CASSISDSSYEQYF
CDR3 DNA: TGTGCCAGTAGTATATCCGACAGCTCCTACGAGCAGTACTTC

V gene: TRBV10-2
J gene: TRBJ2-2
CDR3 length: 16
D gene: TRBD2
CDR3 protein: CASSTTSGRAGGELFF
CDR3 DNA: TGCGCCAGCAGCACGACTAGCGGGAGGGCCGGTGGGGAGCTGTTTTTT

V gene: TRBV4-1
J gene: TRBJ2-1
CDR3 length: 16
D gene: TRBD2
CDR3 protein: CASSLTLAGGYNEQFF
CDR3 DNA: TGCGCCAGCAGCCTCACACTAGCGGGAGGTTACAATGAGCAGTTCTTC